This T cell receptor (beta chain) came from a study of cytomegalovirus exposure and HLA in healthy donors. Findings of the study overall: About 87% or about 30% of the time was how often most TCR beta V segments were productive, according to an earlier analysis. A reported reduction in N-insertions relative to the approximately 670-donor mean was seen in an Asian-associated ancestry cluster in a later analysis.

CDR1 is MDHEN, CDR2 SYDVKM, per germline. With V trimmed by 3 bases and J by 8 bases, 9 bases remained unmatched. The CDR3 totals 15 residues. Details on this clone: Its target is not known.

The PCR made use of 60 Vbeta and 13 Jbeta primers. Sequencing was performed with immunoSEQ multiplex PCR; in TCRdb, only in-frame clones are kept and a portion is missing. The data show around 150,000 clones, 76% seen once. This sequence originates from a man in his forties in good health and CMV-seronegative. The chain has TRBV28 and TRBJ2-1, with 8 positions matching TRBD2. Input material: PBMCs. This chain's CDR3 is CASSFQSSGLHEQFF. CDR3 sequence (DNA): TGTGCCAGCAGTTTTCAGTCTAGCGGGTTGCATGAGCAGTTCTTC.